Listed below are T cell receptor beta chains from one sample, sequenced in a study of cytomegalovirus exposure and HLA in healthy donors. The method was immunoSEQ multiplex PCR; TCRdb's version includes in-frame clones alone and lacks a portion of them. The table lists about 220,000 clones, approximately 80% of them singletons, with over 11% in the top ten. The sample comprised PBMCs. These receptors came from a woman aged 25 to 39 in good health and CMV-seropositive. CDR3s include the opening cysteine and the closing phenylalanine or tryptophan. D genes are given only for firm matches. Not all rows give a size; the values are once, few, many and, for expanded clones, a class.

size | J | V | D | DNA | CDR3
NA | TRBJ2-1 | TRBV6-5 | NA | TGTGCCAGCAGTTACCTTTCGACGGCCTACAATGAGCAGTTCTTC | CASSYLSTAYNEQFF
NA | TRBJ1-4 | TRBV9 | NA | TGTGCCAGCAGCGTCGGGGTTAATGAAAAACTGTTTTTT | CASSVGVNEKLFF
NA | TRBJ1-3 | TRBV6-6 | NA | TGTGCCAGCAGACACCTCTCTGGAAACACCATATATTTT | CASRHLSGNTIYF
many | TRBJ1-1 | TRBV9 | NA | TGTGCCAGCAGCGTAGGAGCAGGGAACACTGAAGCTTTCTTT | CASSVGAGNTEAFF
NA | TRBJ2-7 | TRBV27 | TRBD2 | TGTGCCAGTCAACCGGGACTACGACAATACGAGCAGTACTTC | CASQPGLRQYEQYF
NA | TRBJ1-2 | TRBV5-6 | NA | TGTGCCAGCAGCTTGCAGACTAACTATGGCTACACCTTC | CASSLQTNYGYTF
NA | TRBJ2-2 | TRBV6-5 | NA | TGTGCCAGCACTTACCATACAGGGTCCGGGGAGCTGTTTTTT | CASTYHTGSGELFF
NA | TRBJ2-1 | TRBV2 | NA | TGTGCCAGCGAACTAGCAGATTACAATGAGCAGTTCTTC | CASELADYNEQFF
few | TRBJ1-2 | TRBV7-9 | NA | TGTGCCAGCAGCCCGACTTCCTCCGCGCCCGGTGGCTACACCTTC | CASSPTSSAPGGYTF
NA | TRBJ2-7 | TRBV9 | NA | TGTGCCAGCAGCGCAGACGAGGACGCTAGGTACTTC | CASSADEDARYF
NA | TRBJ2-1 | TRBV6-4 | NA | TGTGCCAGCAGTCCAAGAGCTGACGGGGACAATGAGCAGTTCTTC | CASSPRADGDNEQFF
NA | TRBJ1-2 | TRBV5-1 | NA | TGCGCCAGCAGTTATTTCCGGGACCCCTCTTCGGGAGATGGCTACACCTTC | CASSYFRDPSSGDGYTF
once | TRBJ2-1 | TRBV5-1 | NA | TGCGCCAGCAGCAGAACAGGGTCACCTGGGGGAAATGAGCAGTTCTTC | CASSRTGSPGGNEQFF
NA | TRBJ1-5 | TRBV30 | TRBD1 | TGTGCCTGGAGTTTGAACAGGGGAGGCGGTCAGCCCCAGCATTTT | CAWSLNRGGGQPQHF
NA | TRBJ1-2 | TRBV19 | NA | TGTGCCAGTAGAGGGGATCGGTATGGCTACACCTTC | CASRGDRYGYTF
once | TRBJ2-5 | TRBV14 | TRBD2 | TGTGCCAGCAGCCAACTAGCGGGAGGAAGAGGTCAAGAGACCCAGTACTTC | CASSQLAGGRGQETQYF
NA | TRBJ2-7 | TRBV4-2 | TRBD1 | TGTGCCAGCAGTCCAAGGTGGGACAGCAGCCCCTACGAGCAGTACTTC | CASSPRWDSSPYEQYF
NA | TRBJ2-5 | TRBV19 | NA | TGTGCCAGTAGGACAGGTCCCCTTTTATACTTC | CASRTGPLLYF
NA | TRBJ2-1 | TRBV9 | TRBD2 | TGTGCCAGCAGCGTAGTCGGGGCGGGGGGTGAGCAGTTCTTC | CASSVVGAGGEQFF
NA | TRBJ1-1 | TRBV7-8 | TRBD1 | TGTGCCAGCAGCTTAGTAATTTGGACAGGGGACAGTGAAGCTTTCTTT | CASSLVIWTGDSEAFF
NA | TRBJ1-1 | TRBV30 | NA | TGTGCCTGGAGTACAGAGAACACTGAAGCTTTCTTT | CAWSTENTEAFF
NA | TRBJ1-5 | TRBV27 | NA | TGTGCCAGCAGTTTAAGTCAGAACGGGGCTAGTCGTCAGCCCCAGCATTTT | CASSLSQNGASRQPQHF
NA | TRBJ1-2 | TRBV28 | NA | TGTGCCAGCAGTTCTGTGTCGGCGAACTATGGCTACACCTTC | CASSSVSANYGYTF
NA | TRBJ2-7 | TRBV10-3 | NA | TGTGCCATCAGTGAGGCTCGAGACGAGCAGTACTTC | CAISEARDEQYF
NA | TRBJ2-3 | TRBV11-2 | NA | TGTGCCACTCGGGCCGGGTCTAGCACAGATACGCAGTATTTT | CATRAGSSTDTQYF
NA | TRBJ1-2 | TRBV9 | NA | TGTGCCAGCAGCGCCGGAATCAGGGGCGGAGAAGGCTACACCTTC | CASSAGIRGGEGYTF
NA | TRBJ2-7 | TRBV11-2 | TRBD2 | TGTGCCAGCAGCGCCCTTCTGACGGCGGGAGGGTCCTCCTACGAGCAGTACTTC | CASSALLTAGGSSYEQYF
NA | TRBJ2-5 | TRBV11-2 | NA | TGTGCCAGCAGCTTAGTGATAACAGAAGAGACCCAGTACTTC | CASSLVITEETQYF
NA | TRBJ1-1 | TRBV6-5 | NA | TGTGCCAGCAGTTACGGGGTAGGGGGGGGGAACACTGAAGCTTTCTTT | CASSYGVGGGNTEAFF
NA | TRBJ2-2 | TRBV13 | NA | TGTGCCAGCAGCTTACTTAACACCGGGGAGCTGTTTTTT | CASSLLNTGELFF
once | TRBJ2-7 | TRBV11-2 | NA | TGTGCCAGCAGCTTAGGAGGTGGGTCATACTACGAGCAGTACTTC | CASSLGGGSYYEQYF
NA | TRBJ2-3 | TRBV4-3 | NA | TGCGCCAGCAGCCCGAGAGACTCCGCCGTGACAGATACGCAGTATTTT | CASSPRDSAVTDTQYF
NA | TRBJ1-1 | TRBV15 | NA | TGTGCCACCAGCAGACCCGGGTTGAACACTGAAGCTTTCTTT | CATSRPGLNTEAFF
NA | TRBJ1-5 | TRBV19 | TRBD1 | TGTGCCAGTGGTACAGGGGTGGGTCAGCCCCAGCATTTT | CASGTGVGQPQHF
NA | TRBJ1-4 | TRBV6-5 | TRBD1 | TGTGCCAGCAGTTACTCGAGGGACAGCGGAAAACTGTTTTTT | CASSYSRDSGKLFF
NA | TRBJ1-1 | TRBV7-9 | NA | TGTGCCAGCAGCTTAAAAACAGTTAACACTGAAGCTTTCTTT | CASSLKTVNTEAFF
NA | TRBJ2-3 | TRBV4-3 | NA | TGCGCCAGCAGCCAAGATCGTGTAGATACGCAGTATTTT | CASSQDRVDTQYF
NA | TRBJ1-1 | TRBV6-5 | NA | TGTGCCAGCACCCCCCAGGGGAACACTGAAGCTTTCTTT | CASTPQGNTEAFF
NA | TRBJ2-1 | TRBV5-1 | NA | TGCGCCAGCAGCTTGGTTTTCGAATCGAACAATGAGCAGTTCTTC | CASSLVFESNNEQFF
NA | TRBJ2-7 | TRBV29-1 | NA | TGCAGCGCCCGTGGTGGGCGAACCTACGAGCAGTACTTC | CSARGGRTYEQYF
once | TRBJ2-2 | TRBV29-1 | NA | TGCAGCGTTGAAGGTCGGAACACCGGGGAGCTGTTTTTT | CSVEGRNTGELFF
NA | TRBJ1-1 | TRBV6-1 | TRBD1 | TGTGCCAGCAGAGACAGGGTGAACACTGAAGCTTTCTTT | CASRDRVNTEAFF
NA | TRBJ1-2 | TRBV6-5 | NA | TGTGCCAGCAGTTCCGGGTGGAACTATGGCTACACCTTC | CASSSGWNYGYTF
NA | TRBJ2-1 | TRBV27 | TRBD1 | TGTGCCAGCAGTTTATTGGCAGGGGGCTTTAATGAGCAGTTCTTC | CASSLLAGGFNEQFF
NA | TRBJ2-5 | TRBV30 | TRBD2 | TGTGCCTGGAGTCCGGGACTAGATGAAGAGACCCAGTACTTC | CAWSPGLDEETQYF
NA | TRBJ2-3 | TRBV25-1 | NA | TGTGCCAGCATCAGCCTGTATACGCAGTATTTT | CASISLYTQYF
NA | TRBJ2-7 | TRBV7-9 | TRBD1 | TGTGCCAGCACCCGGGACAGTTCGTACGAGCAGTACTTC | CASTRDSSYEQYF
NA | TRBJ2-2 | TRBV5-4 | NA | TGTGCCAGCAGCCCCGTAGCGGCTGAGGCCGGGGAGCTGTTTTTT | CASSPVAAEAGELFF
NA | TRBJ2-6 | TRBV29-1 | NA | TGCAGCGTTGAGGGCCGTCGGCCCGGGGCCAACGTCCTGACTTTC | CSVEGRRPGANVLTF
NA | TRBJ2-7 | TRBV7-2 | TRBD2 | TGTGCCAGCAGCATTGGACTAGCGGCAACCTACGAGCAGTACTTC | CASSIGLAATYEQYF
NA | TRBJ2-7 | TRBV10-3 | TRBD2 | TGTGCCATCAGCCCACCTAGCGGGAGTAACGAGCAGTACTTC | CAISPPSGSNEQYF
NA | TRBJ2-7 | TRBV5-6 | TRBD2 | TGTGCCAGCAGCTCCATCTACCTTGGGGGAGGGCCCCTCTACGAGCAGTACTTC | CASSSIYLGGGPLYEQYF